One and the same sample provided the 13 T cell receptor beta chains below, sequenced in a study of blood T cells in healthy people across ages. Using a J-beta primer mix together with a sample-barcoded 5' primer, a second PCR was run for about 7 to 12 cycles. TCRdb reprocessed the 5' RACE reads via MiXCR and lists one record per CDR3 protein. Here the sample spans approximately 940,000 distinct CDR3 sequences, about 44% being singletons. The sample was blood. These TCRs come from a man aged 30 to 39 in good health.

V and J are TRBV7-9 and TRBJ2-3; D is perhaps TRBD1 (6 bases). The CDR3 runs to 16 residues. V was clipped by 3 bases and J by 2 bases, with 15 bases between them. Per germline, CDR1 SEHNR and CDR2 FQNEAQ (reference sequence). CDR3 protein: CASSLAGQRITDTQYF. The CDR3 region has the DNA TGTGCCAGCAGCTTGGCCGGACAGAGAATCACAGATACGCAGTATTTT.

The gene calls are TRBV28 and TRBJ2-5, with D maybe TRBD2 (5 bases). The germline V gene has CDR1 MDHEN and CDR2 SYDVKM. The CDR3 contains 16 residues. The ends were cut back, 7 bases at V and 2 bases at J, with 20 bases in the middle. The CDR3, as DNA: TGTGCCAGCACCCGTCCCCGGGAAGATAGACAAGAGACCCAGTACTTC. Translated, it gives CASTRPREDRQETQYF.

The V gene is TRBV6-5, the J gene TRBJ1-6; a weak D match, TRBD1 (6 bases). Trimming left V 8 bases short and J 3 bases short, with 11 bases between. Germline values: CDR1 MNHEY, CDR2 SVGAGI. The CDR3 totals 14 residues. CDR3 amino acids: CASGRDNYNSPLHF. The CDR3 region has the DNA TGTGCCAGCGGAAGGGACAACTATAATTCACCCCTCCACTTT.

This sequence joins TRBV3-1 and TRBJ2-5, with unresolved D. Germline V CDR1 and CDR2: LGHDT, YNNKEL (reference sequence). Trimming took off 3 bases at V and 1 base at J, with 15 bases between the two ends. CDR3 length: 16 residues. CDR3 sequence: CASSHPRPVSQETQYF. The CDR3 DNA reads TGTGCCAGCAGCCATCCCCGGCCAGTAAGCCAAGAGACCCAGTACTTC.

This clonotype was counted between two and nine times. J is TRBJ2-5 and V is TRBV4-1, with TRBD1 matching 9 bases. Judging by the DNA end, TRBJ2-7 fits better; the J call may be wrong. The length of the CDR3 is 17 residues. Germline V gene lookup returns CDR1 MGHRA and CDR2 YSYEKL. This CDR3 is CASSQGRGWDRDYEQYF. CDR3 nucleotide sequence: TGCGCCAGCAGCCAAGGGAGAGGTTGGGACAGGGACTACGAGCAGTACTTC.

About this clonotype itself: A read error may explain this, as a much larger clone is one base away. This chain uses TRBV5-1 with TRBJ2-1; TRBD2 matches at 11 bases. This CDR3 has 19 amino acids. Trimming took 0 bases from V and 0 from J; bases not matched to a gene: 8. CDR1 SGHRS and CDR2 YFSETQ come from the germline V gene. CDR3 residues: CASSLGSGGALSSYNEQFF. CDR3 sequence (DNA): TGCGCCAGCAGCTTGGGTAGCGGGGGGGCTCTGAGCTCCTACAATGAGCAGTTCTTC.

The chain joins TRBV29-1 to TRBJ1-2, with no clear D. The germline V gene has CDR1 SQVTM and CDR2 ANQGSEA. Trimming took off 7 bases at V and 2 bases at J, with 20 bases between the two ends. This CDR3 has 15 amino acids. Here the CDR3 reads CSAGGHPPSNYGYTF. The DNA for the CDR3 is TGCAGCGCTGGAGGGCATCCGCCTTCGAACTATGGCTACACCTTC.

The sample holds many counts of this clonotype. This rearrangement joins TRBV28 to TRBJ2-7, with D possibly being TRBD1 (5 bases). CDR1 MDHEN and CDR2 SYDVKM come from the germline V gene. The V end lost 7 bases, the J end lost 4 bases, and 17 bases lay between the germline ends. CDR3 size: 14 residues. CDR3 residues: CASTKQGRRYEQYF. The CDR3 bases are TGTGCCAGCACCAAGCAGGGAAGGAGATACGAGCAGTACTTC.

The genes are TRBV6-4 and TRBJ2-5, with TRBD2 matching over 9 bases. Germline CDR1 is MRHNA and CDR2 is SNTAGT. The CDR3 is 15 amino acids. V was pared by 3 bases and J by 5 bases, with 7 bases of the junction left unmatched. CDR3 sequence: CASSEAAGGRETQYF. DNA for the CDR3: TGTGCCAGCAGTGAGGCAGCGGGGGGCCGGGAGACCCAGTACTTC.

J is TRBJ2-2 and V is TRBV27, with a tentative D call TRBD1 (5 bases). The germline CDR1 and CDR2 sequences are MNHEY and SMNVEV (reference sequence). Trimming took off 2 bases at V and 2 bases at J, with 12 bases between the two ends. The CDR3 consists of 16 residues. The CDR3 spells CASSLSVGHNTGELFF. The DNA for the CDR3 is TGTGCCAGCAGTTTAAGTGTGGGGCATAACACCGGGGAGCTGTTTTTT.

For this clonotype: One end of the junction does not line up with germline, which may come from a read error. The V gene is TRBV7-7, the J gene TRBJ2-1; D gene ambiguous. The CDR3 is 15 residues long. Germline values: CDR1 SSHAT, CDR2 FNYEAQ (reference sequence). CDR3 sequence (DNA): TGTGCTAGCAGCTTATCAACGGACTCCTACAATGAGCAGTTCTTC. This sequence encodes CASSLSTDSYNEQFF.

This clonotype was counted only a few times. The chain recombines TRBV18 with TRBJ2-1; 10 bases line up with TRBD1. The CDR3 consists of 16 residues. V was pared by 1 base and J by 9 bases, with 9 bases of the junction left unmatched. Germline V lookup: CDR1 KGHSH, CDR2 LQKENI. Here the CDR3 DNA reads TGTGCCAGCTCACCACGACAGGGACAGGGGACCCTTGAGCAGTTCTTC. Translation: CASSPRQGQGTLEQFF.

This clonotype was seen a handful of times. This chain uses TRBV12-3 or TRBV12-4 with TRBJ2-1; D perhaps matches TRBD2 (6 bases). The CDR3 is made up of 14 amino acids. V was cut by 10 bases and J by 5 bases, with 18 bases left in between. CDR3 in DNA: TGTGCCACCACGCCGGCGGGGTCCCACAATGAGCAGTTCTTC. It translates to CATTPAGSHNEQFF.